One and the same sample provided the 5 T cell receptor beta chains below, sequenced in a study of CD8 T cells in Susac syndrome. About 0.5 to 1 ug RNA was reverse transcribed with random hexamers. TCRdb called the immunoSEQ multiplex PCR reads again in MiXCR, with one record for every CDR3 protein. The sample consists of around 280,000 distinct CDR3 sequences, 70% to 90% of them appearing once. Source material: CD8+ T cells from PBMCs. The receptors were sampled from a human donor with multiple sclerosis.

The rearrangement links TRBV5-4 to TRBJ1-6; a possible D gene is TRBD1 (5 bases). V was cut by 9 bases and J by 7 bases, with 14 bases left in between. The CDR3 loop spans 13 amino acids. Germline assignment: CDR1 SGHNT and CDR2 YYREEE (reference sequence). The CDR3 DNA reads TGTGCCACCCTGGATCGGGGGAATTCACCCCTCCACTTT. This sequence encodes CATLDRGNSPLHF. The full variable domain, with the rest looked up from reference TRBV5-4 and TRBJ1-6, is ETGVTQSPTHLIKTRGQQVTLRCSSQSGHNTVSWYQQALGQGPQFIFQYYREEENGRGNFPPRFSGLQFPNYSSELNVNALELDDSALYLCATLDRGNSPLHFGNGTRLTVT.

This clonotype was seen only once. CDR3 bases: TGTGCTCTCAGGCAAGGGGGCACCTACAATGAGCAGTTCTTC. This codes for CALRQGGTYNEQFF. The rearrangement joins TRBV30 to TRBJ2-1, with 7 nucleotides matching TRBD1. The germline CDR1 and CDR2 sequences are GTSNPN and SVGIG (reference sequence). This CDR3 region has 14 residues.

J is TRBJ2-1 and V is TRBV7-8; either TRBD1 or TRBD2 may supply D (5 bases each). The CDR3 runs to 17 residues. Germline V gene lookup returns CDR1 SGHVS and CDR2 FQNEAQ. V was clipped by 0 bases and J by 4 bases, with 16 bases between them. This CDR3 is CASSLAMYGGEYNEQFF. The CDR3 region has the DNA TGTGCCAGCAGCTTAGCGATGTATGGGGGAGAGTACAATGAGCAGTTCTTC.

About this clonotype itself: At one end, the junction sequence differs from germline, possibly due to a read error. V and J are TRBV5-1 and TRBJ1-1; 9 positions match TRBD1. This CDR3 spans 16 amino acids. The germline CDR1 and CDR2 sequences are SGHRS and YFSETQ. In DNA, the CDR3 is TGCGCCAGCAGCGACGGGGACAGGGCGAGGAACACTGAGGCTTTCTTT. It codes for CASSDGDRARNTEAFF.

The chain joins TRBV20-1 to TRBJ2-7; 7 bases match TRBD2. V lost 3 bases, J lost 6 bases, and 11 bases stayed unmatched. The CDR3 is 14 amino acids. The germline gives CDR1 DFQATT, CDR2 SNEGSKA (reference sequence). DNA of the CDR3: TGCAGTGCTAGTTTTAGCGGGCGACCCTGCGAGCAGTACTTC. This sequence encodes CSASFSGRPCEQYF.